This T cell receptor (beta chain) was recorded in a study of human T cells and chemical hapten exposure. The overall study: Small differences in pooled library volume mainly drove the variation in TCR yields per sample.

This sample's time point: pre-sensitization, week 0. Treatment: therapeutic diphenylcyclopropenone sensitization with weekly scalp DPC. The germline CDR1 and CDR2 sequences are LGHNA and YSLEER. CDR3 length: 14 residues. The V and J ends lost 4 bases and 1 base respectively, with 9 bases between them. The library tagged individual cDNA molecules with unique molecular identifiers. TCRdb reanalysed the RACE reads using MiXCR and keeps one entry per CDR3 protein. The sample carries some 360,000 distinct CDR3 sequences, 5% to 6.5% recorded once. The sample was whole blood, taken in connection with sensitization to the hapten diphenylcyclopropenone (DPC). The rearrangement uses TRBV4-3 and TRBJ2-3; D not resolved. The TCR comes from a woman in her forties or fifties with alopecia areata. Some clones in this sample may be carry-over from other donors' samples. CDR3 nucleotide sequence: TGCGCCAGCAGCCCGGCGCTGGGCACAGATACGCAGTATTTT. This gives the protein CASSPALGTDTQYF.